These T cell receptor beta chains were read from a single sample in a study of cytomegalovirus exposure and HLA in healthy donors. Assay used: immunoSEQ multiplex PCR; TCRdb lists only in-frame clones, some missing. The repertoire consists of about 140,000 clones, with roughly three fifths occurring once and the leading ten covering roughly 1.9%. The sequenced sample was PBMCs. The receptors come from a male donor in good health and CMV-seronegative. The CDR3 runs from the conserved cysteine through the conserved F or W. The order of the fields is V gene, D gene, clone size, J gene, CDR3 protein, CDR3 DNA. A D gene is named only where the DNA matches it firmly. Size is stated for part of the rows, as once, few or many counts, or as a class when the clone is expanded.

>TRBV28|TRBD1|NA|TRBJ2-7
CASSPGQTYEQYF
TGTGCCAGCAGCCCGGGACAGACCTACGAGCAGTACTTC
>TRBV5-1|NA|NA|TRBJ1-2
CASREGNYGYTF
TGCGCCAGCAGGGAGGGTAACTATGGCTACACCTTC
>TRBV5-4|TRBD1|few|TRBJ2-7
CASSWDQGTAYEQYF
TGTGCCAGCAGCTGGGATCAGGGGACAGCCTACGAGCAGTACTTC
>TRBV27|TRBD1|NA|TRBJ2-5
CASSLGTALGETQYF
TGTGCCAGCAGCCTAGGGACAGCCCTTGGAGAGACCCAGTACTTC
>TRBV19|TRBD1|NA|TRBJ2-2
CASSMGQDTGELFF
TGTGCCAGTAGTATGGGACAGGACACCGGGGAGCTGTTTTTT
>TRBV5-1|TRBD2|NA|TRBJ2-3
CASSPLWTSGRDTDTQYF
TGCGCCAGCAGCCCACTCTGGACTAGCGGGCGAGACACAGATACGCAGTATTTT
>TRBV15|NA|few|TRBJ2-2
CATSRDYNGLTGELFF
TGTGCCACCAGCAGAGATTATAACGGACTCACCGGGGAGCTGTTTTTT
>TRBV5-1|NA|NA|TRBJ2-3
CASSPALGRADTQYF
TGCGCCAGCAGCCCTGCTCTAGGTCGGGCAGATACGCAGTATTTT
>TRBV6-5|TRBD1|NA|TRBJ1-6
CASSYSMGQAAWSLHF
TGTGCCAGCAGTTACTCGATGGGACAGGCAGCCTGGTCCCTCCACTTT
>TRBV5-6|NA|NA|TRBJ2-3
CASSLWAGEPSDTQYF
TGTGCCAGCAGCTTGTGGGCAGGGGAGCCGTCAGATACGCAGTATTTT
>TRBV9|TRBD1|NA|TRBJ2-7
CASSVDAGGFSYEQYF
TGTGCCAGCAGCGTAGACGCAGGGGGTTTCTCCTACGAGCAGTACTTC
>TRBV4-3|NA|few|TRBJ1-5
CASSRVTGDQPQHF
TGCGCCAGCAGCCGTGTGACGGGTGATCAGCCCCAGCATTTT
>TRBV7-2|TRBD1|NA|TRBJ1-3
CASSFTGGAGNTIYF
TGTGCCAGCAGTTTCACAGGGGGCGCTGGAAACACCATATATTTT
>TRBV28|TRBD1|NA|TRBJ2-7
CASSKRDGTGRPQYF
TGTGCCAGCAGTAAACGCGACGGGACAGGCAGGCCGCAGTACTTC
>TRBV19|NA|NA|TRBJ1-1
CASSIGPGGVNTEAFF
TGTGCCAGTAGTATCGGTCCGGGAGGGGTGAACACTGAAGCTTTCTTT
>TRBV7-2|NA|NA|TRBJ1-2
CASSPGAGEIYGYTF
TGTGCCAGCAGCCCCGGGGCAGGGGAAATCTATGGCTACACCTTC
>TRBV19|TRBD1|NA|TRBJ2-3
CASSMVVEAGGLLTLRRDTQYF
TGTGCCAGTAGTATGGTGGTGGAGGCAGGGGGCCTTTTAACACTTCGGAGAGATACGCAGTATTTT
>TRBV5-1|NA|NA|TRBJ1-5
CASSLVGASNQPQHF
TGCGCCAGCAGCTTGGTAGGGGCTAGCAATCAGCCCCAGCATTTT
>TRBV7-2|TRBD1|few|TRBJ2-1
CATSRDRRTDEQFF
TGTGCCACCTCGAGGGACAGGCGAACCGATGAGCAGTTCTTC
>TRBV11-2|NA|few|TRBJ2-1
CASSDYAIRSYNEQFF
TGTGCCAGCAGCGATTACGCGATACGCTCCTACAATGAGCAGTTCTTC
>TRBV4-1|TRBD1|few|TRBJ2-2
CASSQAGQGTGELFF
TGCGCCAGCAGCCAAGCCGGACAGGGGACCGGGGAGCTGTTTTTT
>TRBV6-1|TRBD1|few|TRBJ1-2
CASSDGQDRGYTF
TGTGCCAGCAGTGATGGACAGGACAGGGGCTACACCTTC
>TRBV4-3|TRBD2|NA|TRBJ2-3
CASSQGMASGGTDTQYF
TGCGCCAGCAGCCAAGGTATGGCTAGCGGGGGCACAGATACGCAGTATTTT
>TRBV6-5|TRBD1|NA|TRBJ2-7
CASSYAPPGQANEQYF
TGTGCCAGCAGTTACGCTCCCCCGGGACAGGCCAACGAGCAGTACTTC
>TRBV9|TRBD2|once|TRBJ2-3
CASAVGSSGGLRGDTQYF
TGTGCCAGCGCTGTGGGGTCTAGCGGGGGGCTGAGGGGAGATACGCAGTATTTT
>TRBV27|NA|NA|TRBJ1-2
CAARPGGPGIGGYTF
TGTGCCGCCCGGCCTGGAGGGCCCGGGATCGGTGGCTACACCTTC
>TRBV12-5|NA|few|TRBJ2-5
CASGTVSGGAGEQYF
TGTGCTAGTGGCACGGTTTCAGGGGGCGCGGGGGAGCAGTACTTC
>TRBV10-3|NA|NA|TRBJ1-3
CAISESLGRGGNTIYF
TGTGCCATCAGTGAGTCCCTAGGAAGGGGTGGAAACACCATATATTTT
>TRBV15|NA|NA|TRBJ1-2
CATSSIEVNYGYTF
TGTGCCACCAGCTCCATAGAGGTTAACTATGGCTACACCTTC
>TRBV6-6|NA|NA|TRBJ1-2
CASSFESSGYTF
TGTGCCAGCAGTTTTGAATCGAGTGGCTACACCTTC
>TRBV30|NA|NA|TRBJ1-5
CAWSVGAHQPQHF
TGTGCCTGGAGCGTGGGGGCACATCAGCCCCAGCATTTT
>TRBV19|NA|NA|TRBJ2-3
CASTQEGRDTQYF
TGTGCCAGTACCCAGGAGGGAAGAGATACGCAGTATTTT
>TRBV18|NA|NA|TRBJ2-3
CASSLDQASTDTQYF
TGTGCCAGCTCACTTGACCAGGCTAGCACAGATACGCAGTATTTT
>TRBV19|TRBD2|few|TRBJ2-5
CASSPRGAGGWETQYF
TGTGCCAGTAGTCCTCGGGGAGCGGGGGGGTGGGAGACCCAGTACTTC
>TRBV7-2|TRBD2|NA|TRBJ2-3
CASSFTSGGAVDTQYF
TGTGCCAGCAGCTTCACTAGCGGGGGGGCGGTAGATACGCAGTATTTT
>TRBV5-1|TRBD1|few|TRBJ1-6
CASSLGYGTGRVRSPLHF
TGCGCCAGCAGCTTGGGGTACGGGACAGGGAGGGTACGATCACCCCTCCACTTT
>TRBV5-1|NA|few|TRBJ2-7
CASSLTPGEQYF
TGCGCCAGCAGCTTGACTCCGGGGGAGCAGTACTTC
>TRBV19|TRBD2|NA|TRBJ2-3
CASSTIAGGRDTQYF
TGTGCCAGTAGTACGATAGCGGGGGGGAGGGATACGCAGTATTTT
>TRBV7-8|TRBD2|NA|TRBJ2-1
CASSLRTSPFFF
TGTGCCAGCAGCCTACGGACTAGCCCCTTTTTCTTC
>TRBV2|NA|NA|TRBJ1-2
CASSGITRVAGGYTF
TGTGCCAGCAGTGGGATAACGAGGGTGGCAGGTGGCTACACCTTC
>TRBV13|TRBD1|NA|TRBJ2-3
CASNTGQGASTDTQYF
TGTGCCAGCAATACCGGACAGGGGGCTAGCACAGATACGCAGTATTTT
>TRBV6-1|TRBD1|few|TRBJ1-1
CASSPDRDTEAFF
TGTGCCAGCAGTCCGGACAGGGACACTGAAGCTTTCTTT
>TRBV2|NA|NA|TRBJ2-3
CASREQQTDTQYF
TGTGCCAGCAGGGAGCAGCAAACAGATACGCAGTATTTT
>TRBV18|TRBD2|NA|TRBJ2-7
CASSPNTVGLAGTYEQYF
TGTGCCAGCTCACCCAATACTGTGGGACTAGCGGGGACCTACGAGCAGTACTTC
>TRBV25-1|NA|NA|TRBJ1-3
CASSALPGSGNTIYF
TGTGCCAGCAGTGCCCTCCCGGGGAGTGGAAACACCATATATTTT
>TRBV9|NA|NA|TRBJ2-1
CASSVSPSSYNEQFF
TGTGCCAGCAGCGTCTCTCCGAGCTCCTACAATGAGCAGTTCTTC
>TRBV6-1|NA|NA|TRBJ2-7
CASSYDRKGYYEQYF
TGTGCCAGCAGCTATGACAGAAAGGGGTACTACGAGCAGTACTTC
>TRBV5-4|TRBD2|NA|TRBJ2-1
CASSGGDYNEQFF
TGTGCCAGCAGCGGGGGGGACTACAATGAGCAGTTCTTC
>TRBV7-7|TRBD2|NA|TRBJ2-5
CASRPGLAGQETQYF
TGTGCCAGCAGACCTGGACTAGCGGGGCAAGAGACCCAGTACTTC